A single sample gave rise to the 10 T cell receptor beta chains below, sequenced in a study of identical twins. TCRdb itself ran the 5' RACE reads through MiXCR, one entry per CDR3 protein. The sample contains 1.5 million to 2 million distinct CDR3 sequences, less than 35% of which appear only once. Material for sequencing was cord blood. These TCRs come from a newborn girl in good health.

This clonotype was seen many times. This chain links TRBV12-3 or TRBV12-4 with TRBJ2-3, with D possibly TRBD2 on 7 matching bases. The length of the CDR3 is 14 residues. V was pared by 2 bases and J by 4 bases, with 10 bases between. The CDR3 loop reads CASSLRGGADTQYF. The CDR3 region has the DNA TGTGCCAGCAGTTTAAGGGGGGGAGCAGATACGCAGTATTTT.

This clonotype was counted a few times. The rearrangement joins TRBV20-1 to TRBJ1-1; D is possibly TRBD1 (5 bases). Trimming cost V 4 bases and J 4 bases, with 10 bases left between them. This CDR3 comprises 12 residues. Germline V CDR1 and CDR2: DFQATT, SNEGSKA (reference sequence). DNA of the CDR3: TGCAGTGCTAAGAGGGGAGTCACTGAAGCTTTCTTT. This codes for CSAKRGVTEAFF.

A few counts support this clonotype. The CDR3 spells CASRELAGSHTGELFF. In nucleotides, the CDR3 is TGTGCCAGCAGAGAATTAGCGGGATCCCACACCGGGGAGCTGTTTTTT. The V and J genes are TRBV6-1 and TRBJ2-2; TRBD2 matches 8 bases. CDR1 MNHNS and CDR2 SASEGT come from the germline V gene. This CDR3 comprises 16 residues. Trimming took 6 bases from V and 3 from J; bases not matched to a gene: 9.

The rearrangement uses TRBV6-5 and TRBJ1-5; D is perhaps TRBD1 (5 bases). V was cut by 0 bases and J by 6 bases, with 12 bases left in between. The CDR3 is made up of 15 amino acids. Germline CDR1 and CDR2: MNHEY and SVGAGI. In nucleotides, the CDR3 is TGTGCCAGCAGTTACTCCCGCAGGGCAGGTCAGCCCCAGCATTTT. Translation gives CASSYSRRAGQPQHF.

The CDR3 here is CASSKDTPGLAGVTDTQYF. As DNA, the CDR3 is TGTGCCAGCAGCAAAGATACGCCGGGACTAGCGGGAGTGACAGATACGCAGTATTTT. This chain connects TRBV21-1 to TRBJ2-3; the table's D call, TRBD2, was not checked against the DNA. TRBV21-1 is classified as a pseudogene. The CDR3 loop spans 19 amino acids.

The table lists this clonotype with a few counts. The CDR3: CSVARSSYNEQFF. Here the CDR3 DNA reads TGCAGCGTCGCACGGTCAAGCTACAATGAGCAGTTCTTC. The chain carries TRBV29-1 and TRBJ2-1; D unclear. This CDR3 spans 13 amino acids. Germline V gene lookup returns CDR1 SQVTM and CDR2 ANQGSEA. Deletions cut 6 bases from V and 3 bases from J, with 12 bases between.

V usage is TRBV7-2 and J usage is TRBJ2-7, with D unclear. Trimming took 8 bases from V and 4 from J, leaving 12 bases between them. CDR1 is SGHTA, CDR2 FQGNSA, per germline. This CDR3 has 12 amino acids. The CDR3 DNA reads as TGTGCCAGCTGCCCCACAGTGTACGAGCAGTACTTC. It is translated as CASCPTVYEQYF.

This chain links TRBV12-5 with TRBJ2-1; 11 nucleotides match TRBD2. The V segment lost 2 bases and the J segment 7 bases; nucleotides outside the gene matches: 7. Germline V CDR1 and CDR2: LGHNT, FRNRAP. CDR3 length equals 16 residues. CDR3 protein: CASGLTLAGGPNEQFF. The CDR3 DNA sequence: TGTGCTAGTGGTTTGACCTTAGCGGGGGGGCCAAATGAGCAGTTCTTC. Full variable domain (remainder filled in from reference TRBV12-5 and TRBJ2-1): DARVTQTPRHKVTEMGQEVTMRCQPILGHNTVFWYRQTMMQGLELLAYFRNRAPLDDSGMPKDRFSAEMPDATLATLKIQPSEPRDSAVYFCASGLTLAGGPNEQFFGPGTRLTVL.

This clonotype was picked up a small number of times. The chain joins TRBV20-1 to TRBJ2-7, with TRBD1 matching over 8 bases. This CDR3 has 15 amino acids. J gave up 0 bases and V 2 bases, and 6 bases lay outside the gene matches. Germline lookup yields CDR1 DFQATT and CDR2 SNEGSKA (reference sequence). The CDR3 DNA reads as TGCAGTGCTAGACCATTACAGGGGGGCTCCTACGAGCAGTACTTC. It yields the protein CSARPLQGGSYEQYF.

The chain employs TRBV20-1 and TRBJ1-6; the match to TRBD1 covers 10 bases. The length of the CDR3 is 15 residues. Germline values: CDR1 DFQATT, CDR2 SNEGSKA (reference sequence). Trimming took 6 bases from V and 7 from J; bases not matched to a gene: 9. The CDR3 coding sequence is TGCAGTGCCCGGACTACGGGACAGGGGAATTCACCCCTCCACTTT. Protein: CSARTTGQGNSPLHF.